This T cell receptor (beta chain) emerged from a study of shared clonotypes between healthy human individuals. The sample holds many counts of this clone. The CDR3 covers 15 residues. Germline assignment: CDR1 MNHEY and CDR2 SVGAGI. Trimming at V came to 3 bases and at J to 6 bases, leaving 4 bases not matched to a gene. Repertoires were generated with immunoSEQ multiplex PCR, while TCRdb's copy carries only in-frame clones and drops some. The sample lists just under 95,000 clones, 60% to 70% occurring once. This sequence originates from a man younger than 45 in good health. Input material: memory CD8+ T cells sorted from blood. Indicated subset: CD45RO+ cells pooled with CCR7-negative TemRA cells. The rearrangement links TRBV6-5 to TRBJ2-2, with 10 bases fitting TRBD2. As DNA, the CDR3 is TGTGCCAGCAGTTATACTAGCGGGAAGTCCGGGGAGCTGTTTTTT. Amino acids: CASSYTSGKSGELFF.